These 17 T cell receptor beta chains were sequenced from one sample in a study of T cell repertoires in cytomegalovirus infection. A single record per CDR3 protein comes from TCRdb applying MiXCR to the reads. The table includes 250,000 to 300,000 distinct CDR3 sequences, roughly 23% detected once. What was sequenced was PBMCs. The receptors originated from a human donor in good health (CMV status not recorded). Some clones in this sample may be carry-over from other donors' samples.

The chain recombines TRBV6-5 with TRBJ2-1, with D perhaps matching TRBD1 or TRBD2 (5 bases each). Trimming cost V 6 bases and J 9 bases, with 12 bases left between them. The germline gives CDR1 MNHEY, CDR2 SVGAGI. The CDR3 consists of 12 residues. The DNA of the CDR3 is TGTGCCAGCAGCCTACGAGGGGCTGAGCAGTTCTTC. Translated, it gives CASSLRGAEQFF.

This chain joins TRBV10-3 and TRBJ2-7, with D tentatively TRBD2 (6 bases). The germline gives CDR1 ENHRY, CDR2 SYGVKD. Trimming left V 6 bases short and J 3 bases short, with 9 bases between. This CDR3 comprises 12 residues. The CDR3 DNA follows: TGTGCCATCAGATCCGGGAGCTACGAGCAGTACTTC. The encoded protein is CAIRSGSYEQYF.

CDR3 DNA: TGTGCCAGCAGGGGGGATGGTGAGCAGTTCTTC. Protein sequence: CASRGDGEQFF. The V gene is TRBV7-3, the J gene TRBJ2-1; D possibly uses TRBD1 or TRBD2 (5 bases each). Between the trimmed V and J ends, which lost 6 bases and 9 bases, there was a span of 9 bases. The CDR3 runs 11 residues. Germline CDR1 reads SGHTA; CDR2 reads FQGTGA.

The chain recombines TRBV7-2 with TRBJ1-1; 9 bases fit TRBD1. The CDR3 loop spans 15 amino acids. V was pared by 4 bases and J by 10 bases, with 13 bases of the junction left unmatched. Looked up from germline, CDR1 is SGHTA and CDR2 is FQGNSA. The CDR3 sequence: CASSSRDRVSVGAFF. The CDR3 DNA sequence: TGTGCCAGCAGCTCTCGGGACAGGGTCTCGGTGGGAGCTTTCTTT.

The chain couples TRBV5-1 to TRBJ2-2; no definite D call. CDR1 and CDR2 from the germline V gene are SGHRS and YFSETQ. The CDR3 covers 13 residues. Trimming stripped 6 bases from V and 5 bases from J, with 11 bases between. Written as DNA, the CDR3 is TGCGCCAGCAACGACCGTGGAACCGGGGAGCTGTTTTTT. It yields the protein CASNDRGTGELFF. Filled out from reference TRBV5-1 and TRBJ2-2, the complete variable domain reads KAGVTQTPRYLIKTRGQQVTLSCSPISGHRSVSWYQQTPGQGLQFLFEYFSETQRNKGNFPGRFSGRQFSNSRSEMNVSTLELGDSALYLCASNDRGTGELFFGEGSRLTVL.

This clonotype was recorded a few times. J is TRBJ2-5 and V is TRBV29-1; 7 bases agree with TRBD2. J was trimmed by 4 bases and V by 0 bases; bases with no gene match: 5. This CDR3 is 14 amino acids long. Germline V gene data show CDR1 as SQVTM and CDR2 as ANQGSEA. The CDR3 is CSVEDRLARETQYF. The CDR3, as DNA: TGCAGCGTTGAAGACCGACTAGCCCGAGAGACCCAGTACTTC.

The J gene is TRBJ2-1, the V gene TRBV18, with 9 nucleotides matching TRBD1. Trimming cost V 0 bases and J 8 bases; bases outside gene matches: 5. The length of the CDR3 is 15 residues. Germline loops: CDR1 KGHSH, CDR2 LQKENI. The DNA for the CDR3 is TGTGCCAGCTCACCACCGAGGACAGGGGCTGATGAGCAGTTCTTC. Protein sequence: CASSPPRTGADEQFF.

This clonotype occurred a few times. V and J are TRBV11-2 and TRBJ1-6; TRBD1 aligns across 9 bases. The CDR3 loop spans 15 amino acids. V shed 4 bases and J 7 bases; nucleotides not matched to a gene: 5. In germline, CDR1 is SGHAT, CDR2 FQNNGV. The CDR3 region has the DNA TGTGCCAGCAGCTGGGGGACAGGGCAAAATTCACCCCTCCACTTT. Amino acid sequence: CASSWGTGQNSPLHF.

This clonotype was found many times. V gene TRBV7-2 combines with J gene TRBJ2-7; 10 nucleotides agree with TRBD2. The CDR3 is made up of 15 amino acids. Germline assignment: CDR1 SGHTA and CDR2 FQGNSA. J lost 4 bases, V lost 5 bases, and 8 bases had no gene match. The CDR3 reads CASSPGAGGAYEQYF. CDR3 nucleotide sequence: TGTGCCAGCAGCCCCGGAGCGGGAGGGGCTTACGAGCAGTACTTC. Looking up the rest from reference TRBV7-2 and TRBJ2-7 gives the full variable domain: GAGVSQSPSNKVTEKGKDVELRCDPISGHTALYWYRQSLGQGLEFLIYFQGNSAPDKSGLPSDRFSAERTGGSVSTLTIQRTQQEDSAVYLCASSPGAGGAYEQYFGPGTRLTVT.

The rearrangement links TRBV29-1 to TRBJ1-5; D uncertain. V dropped 3 bases and J dropped 2 bases, with 8 bases sitting between them. This CDR3 contains 13 residues. The V gene's germline CDR1 is SQVTM and CDR2 ANQGSEA. The CDR3 nucleotides are TGCAGCGTTGAGGTGGGTGGCAATCAGCCCCAGCATTTT. Translating it yields CSVEVGGNQPQHF. Full variable domain (outside the CDR3, taken from reference TRBV29-1 and TRBJ1-5): SAVISQKPSRDICQRGTSLTIQCQVDSQVTMMFWYRQQPGQSLTLIATANQGSEATYESGFVIDKFPISRPNLTFSTLTVSNMSPEDSSIYLCSVEVGGNQPQHFGDGTRLSIL.

The table lists this clonotype with a few counts. The chain employs TRBV25-1 and TRBJ1-1; 8 positions agree with TRBD1. The V and J ends lost 5 bases and 5 bases, in that order; junction bases with no gene match: 13. From germline, CDR1 is MGHDK and CDR2 SYGVNS. The CDR3 is 16 amino acids. Written as DNA, the CDR3 is TGTGCCAGCAGTCCTAATATCGGACAGGGAGGTACTGAAGCTTTCTTT. Its protein is CASSPNIGQGGTEAFF.

The V call is TRBV15, the J call TRBJ2-5; D not resolved. Trimming cost V 1 base and J 3 bases, with 6 bases left between them. Germline CDR1 LNHNV, CDR2 YYDKDF (reference sequence). The CDR3 covers 13 residues. The CDR3 DNA reads TGTGCCACCAGCAGAGGCGCAGAAGAGACCCAGTACTTC. Its translation is CATSRGAEETQYF.

This clonotype was counted only a few times. The chain recombines TRBV7-2 with TRBJ1-4, with TRBD1 matching 7 bases. The CDR3 runs 14 residues. Trimming at V came to 3 bases and at J to 4 bases, leaving 2 bases not matched to a gene. Per the germline V gene, CDR1 is SGHTA and CDR2 is FQGNSA. CDR3 sequence (DNA): TGTGCCAGCAGCTTTAGGGGGCGTAATGAAAAACTGTTTTTT. Translating gives CASSFRGRNEKLFF.

This clonotype was seen once. The V gene is TRBV20-1, the J gene TRBJ2-1, with D hard to call. Germline values: CDR1 DFQATT, CDR2 SNEGSKA (reference sequence). V dropped 5 bases and J dropped 2 bases, with 7 bases sitting between them. The CDR3 spans 12 residues. The CDR3: CSAGEAYNEQFF. CDR3 coding DNA: TGCAGTGCTGGCGAGGCCTACAATGAGCAGTTCTTC.

J is TRBJ2-5 and V is TRBV29-1; maybe TRBD2 (7 bases). Germline loops: CDR1 SQVTM, CDR2 ANQGSEA. The CDR3 length is 15 residues. V lost 7 bases and J lost 2, with 20 bases in between. CDR3 DNA sequence: TGCAGCGCAACGCCTAGGGGGGGGCGGCAAGAGACCCAGTACTTC. Protein: CSATPRGGRQETQYF.

This clonotype turned up a few times. The chain couples TRBV11-1 to TRBJ1-1, with D maybe TRBD1 (5 bases). This CDR3 is built from 15 residues. Trimming cost V 4 bases and J 4 bases, with 16 bases left between them. Germline lookup yields CDR1 SGHAT and CDR2 FQDESV (reference sequence). The CDR3 loop is CASSYPNQGTTEAFF. The CDR3 DNA is TGTGCCAGCAGCTACCCGAACCAGGGTACCACTGAAGCTTTCTTT.

In this sample, this clonotype turned up many times. This chain uses TRBV2 with TRBJ2-7; D is perhaps TRBD2 (5 bases). CDR1 and CDR2 from the germline V gene are SNHLY and FYNNEI. This CDR3 has 13 residues. Trimming took 4 bases from V and 3 from J, leaving 10 bases between them. CDR3 sequence: CASSVGLNYEQYF. In nucleotides, the CDR3 is TGTGCCAGCAGTGTCGGACTTAACTACGAGCAGTACTTC.